These T cell receptor beta chains were read from a single sample in a study of lymphopenia after photon versus proton radiotherapy. TCRdb's table, derived via immunoSEQ multiplex PCR, lists solely in-frame clones and lacks some. The data hold about 68,000 clones, with about nine tenths observed a single time. Source: peripheral blood, taken from a patient treated with photon-based radiotherapy. The receptors were sampled from a woman aged 70-85 years with pancreatic cancer. Both conserved end residues are part of each CDR3. Fields, in order: CDR3 length, V gene, J gene, CDR3 protein.

len: 15; v_gene: TRBV6-5; j_gene: TRBJ2-1; CDR3aa: CASTRRPVNYNEQFF
len: 15; v_gene: TRBV7-3; j_gene: TRBJ2-1; CDR3aa: CASSQTSGMGNEQFF
len: 13; v_gene: TRBV15; j_gene: TRBJ1-1; CDR3aa: CATSEEVNTEAFF
len: 15; v_gene: TRBV7-9; j_gene: TRBJ1-4; CDR3aa: CASSRGDREEEKLFF
len: 14; v_gene: TRBV30; j_gene: TRBJ1-4; CDR3aa: CAWRPRGGEEKLFF
len: 13; v_gene: TRBV14; j_gene: TRBJ2-1; CDR3aa: CASSQINRDKQFF
len: 16; v_gene: TRBV5-1; j_gene: TRBJ2-7; CDR3aa: CASSLGGTSGLYEQYF
len: 13; v_gene: TRBV5-4; j_gene: TRBJ2-5; CDR3aa: CASSLVPGETQYF
len: 13; v_gene: TRBV19; j_gene: TRBJ1-5; CDR3aa: CASSSQDNQPQHF
len: 14; v_gene: TRBV2; j_gene: TRBJ2-5; CDR3aa: CASSEPSLKETQYF
len: 16; v_gene: TRBV6-5; j_gene: TRBJ2-7; CDR3aa: CASSSKLAANSYEQYF
len: 14; v_gene: TRBV18; j_gene: TRBJ1-4; CDR3aa: CASSYRDRVEKLFF
len: 16; v_gene: TRBV18; j_gene: TRBJ2-5; CDR3aa: CASSPTGTGPGETQYF
len: 15; v_gene: TRBV7-2; j_gene: TRBJ2-7; CDR3aa: CASSPEGSRTYEQYF
len: 16; v_gene: TRBV28; j_gene: TRBJ2-7; CDR3aa: CASSLWGQGRSYEQYF
len: 16; v_gene: TRBV7-8; j_gene: TRBJ2-5; CDR3aa: CASSFQTSGGSGTQYF
len: 16; v_gene: TRBV28; j_gene: TRBJ2-2; CDR3aa: CASYHTRPDPTGELFF
len: 17; v_gene: TRBV19; j_gene: TRBJ2-1; CDR3aa: CASNFIGAGQAYNEQFF
len: 15; v_gene: TRBV7-8; j_gene: TRBJ2-1; CDR3aa: CASSLSGTSGNEQFF
len: 16; v_gene: TRBV6-1; j_gene: TRBJ1-5; CDR3aa: CASSESRDGAHQPQHF
len: 14; v_gene: TRBV4-3; j_gene: TRBJ1-1; CDR3aa: CASSPDPRGTEAFF
len: 16; v_gene: TRBV7-9; j_gene: TRBJ1-1; CDR3aa: CASSDVPGGSDTEAFF
len: 12; v_gene: TRBV7-8; j_gene: TRBJ2-5; CDR3aa: CASSLARQTQYF
len: 16; v_gene: TRBV5-6; j_gene: TRBJ1-1; CDR3aa: CASSLGRGGMNAEAFF
len: 16; v_gene: TRBV19; j_gene: TRBJ2-1; CDR3aa: CASSMRGQGAYNEQFF
len: 17; v_gene: TRBV7-9; j_gene: TRBJ1-2; CDR3aa: CASTRFFQAGLNYGYTF
len: 18; v_gene: TRBV27; j_gene: TRBJ2-5; CDR3aa: CASSLQGLAGPAAETQYF
len: 17; v_gene: TRBV5-1; j_gene: TRBJ2-5; CDR3aa: CASSYTSGSTLQETQYF
len: 14; v_gene: TRBV11-2; j_gene: TRBJ2-1; CDR3aa: CASSSRTHIFEQFF
len: 13; v_gene: TRBV29-1; j_gene: TRBJ1-2; CDR3aa: CSVLGQGARGYTF
len: 15; v_gene: TRBV18; j_gene: TRBJ2-3; CDR3aa: CASSPSQGSFNTQYF
len: 14; v_gene: TRBV29-1; j_gene: TRBJ2-2; CDR3aa: CSALSGSATGELFF
len: 14; v_gene: TRBV27; j_gene: TRBJ1-5; CDR3aa: CASSLQGANQPQHF
len: 17; v_gene: TRBV5-1; j_gene: TRBJ2-7; CDR3aa: CASSPGLAGGPGYEQYF
len: 18; v_gene: TRBV14; j_gene: TRBJ2-7; CDR3aa: CASSQDGLTGKGLDEQYF
len: 14; v_gene: TRBV19; j_gene: TRBJ1-2; CDR3aa: CASSIRRTDYGYTF
len: 16; v_gene: TRBV9; j_gene: TRBJ2-6; CDR3aa: CASSVEATGGAVVLTF
len: 13; v_gene: TRBV27; j_gene: TRBJ1-2; CDR3aa: CASSLQGGDGYTF
len: 14; v_gene: TRBV11-2; j_gene: TRBJ1-1; CDR3aa: CASSSQGGGTEAFF
len: 15; v_gene: TRBV6-1; j_gene: TRBJ1-3; CDR3aa: CASRSQEISGNTIYF
len: 15; v_gene: TRBV27; j_gene: TRBJ1-2; CDR3aa: CASSYLEGQVMSYTF
len: 16; v_gene: TRBV5-4; j_gene: TRBJ2-1; CDR3aa: CASSFNRLNSYNEQFF